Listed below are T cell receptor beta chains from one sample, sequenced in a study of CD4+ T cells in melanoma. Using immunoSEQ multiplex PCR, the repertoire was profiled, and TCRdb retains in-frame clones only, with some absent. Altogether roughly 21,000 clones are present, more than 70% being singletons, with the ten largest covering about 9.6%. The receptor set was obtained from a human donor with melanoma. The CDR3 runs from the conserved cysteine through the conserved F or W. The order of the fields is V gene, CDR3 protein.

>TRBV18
CASSPEGGAYEQYF
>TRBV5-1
CASSLRDSLYEQYF
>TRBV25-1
CASSEPELNQPQHF
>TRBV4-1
CASSRGQGEVHTQYF
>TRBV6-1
CASSVPQGSTQYF
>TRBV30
CAWSVDGNTIYF
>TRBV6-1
CASSEALTGFYPGELFF
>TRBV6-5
CASSYSGGSNQPQHF
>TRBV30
CAWTTRGLGTYNEQFF
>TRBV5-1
CASHLVGPNTEAFF
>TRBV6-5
CASSSPGTGRTDTQYF
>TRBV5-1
CASSLPGGKNTEAFF